These 22 T cell receptor beta chains came from one sample sequenced in a study of shared clonotypes between healthy human individuals. The protocol was immunoSEQ multiplex PCR, while the TCRdb copy is restricted to in-frame clones and leaves out a portion. The sample shows 1,500,000 or so clones, over 95% of them seen only once. Sequenced: naive CD4+ T cells sorted from blood. Subset given: CD45RA+ positively selected. These receptors were taken from a young man in good health.

The genes are TRBV18 and TRBJ1-1, with D maybe TRBD1 (6 bases). V dropped 1 base and J dropped 1 base, with 19 bases sitting between them. Germline CDR1 KGHSH, CDR2 LQKENI. This CDR3 is 18 amino acids long. The CDR3 DNA is TGTGCCAGCTCACCACGCATTACTACCAGGGACAAGAACACTGAAGCTTTCTTT. It yields the protein CASSPRITTRDKNTEAFF.

In this sample, this clone turned up once. The chain is built from TRBV7-2 and TRBJ2-2; TRBD2 matches 10 bases. The germline gives CDR1 SGHTA, CDR2 FQGNSA. Trimming removed 6 bases from V and 5 bases from J; junction bases left unmatched: 6. The CDR3 is made up of 15 amino acids. CDR3: CASSTLAGVTGELFF. The CDR3 bases are TGTGCCAGCAGTACCCTAGCGGGAGTAACCGGGGAGCTGTTTTTT.

V and J are TRBV14 and TRBJ2-1, with no clear D. Germline CDR1 reads SGHDN; CDR2 reads FVKESK. This CDR3 has 14 residues. V dropped 4 bases and J dropped 9 bases, with 16 bases sitting between them. Here the CDR3 reads CASSLVPLNGEQFF. The CDR3, as DNA: TGTGCCAGCAGCCTCGTCCCGTTGAATGGTGAGCAGTTCTTC.

This rearrangement joins TRBV7-3 to TRBJ1-2, with 9 positions matching TRBD1. The germline V gene has CDR1 SGHTA and CDR2 FQGTGA. The CDR3 contains 15 residues. Unmatched junction bases numbered 10, after V lost 5 bases and J lost 6 bases. The CDR3 DNA follows: TGTGCCAGCAGCCCCCACGCGGGGACAGGGAATGGCTACACCTTC. As protein: CASSPHAGTGNGYTF.

The chain couples TRBV28 to TRBJ2-1; 8 positions match TRBD2. The germline CDR1 and CDR2 sequences are MDHEN and SYDVKM. The length of the CDR3 is 15 residues. The ends lost 3 bases at V and 8 bases at J; junction bases unmatched: 9. Written as DNA, the CDR3 is TGTGCCAGCAGTTTTGGTCTAGCGGGTAGGGATGAGCAGTTCTTC. It yields the protein CASSFGLAGRDEQFF.

This chain uses TRBV14 with TRBJ2-6; D uncertain. Germline CDR1 reads SGHDN; CDR2 reads FVKESK. The CDR3 consists of 18 residues. Trimming took off 1 base at V and 0 bases at J, with 13 bases between the two ends. The CDR3, as DNA: TGTGCCAGCAGCCAAGGGCAGGTGGAACTCTCTGGGGCCAACGTCCTGACTTTC. Translated, it gives CASSQGQVELSGANVLTF.

This chain connects TRBV11-3 to TRBJ2-5, with TRBD1 matching over 7 bases. Germline V gene lookup returns CDR1 SGHNT and CDR2 YENEEA. Trimming took 5 bases from V and 1 from J; bases not matched to a gene: 4. The CDR3 length is 14 residues. The CDR3 nucleotides read TGTGCCAGCAGCCTAGGGACAGCCCAAGAGACCCAGTACTTC. It yields the protein CASSLGTAQETQYF.

The chain is built from TRBV2 and TRBJ1-4, with a possible D match to TRBD1 (5 bases). This CDR3 has 15 amino acids. Germline-derived CDR1 and CDR2 are SNHLY and FYNNEI. Trimming shortened V by 4 bases and J by 0 bases, and 9 bases separated the two germline ends. The CDR3 sequence is CASSVGLSTNEKLFF. In DNA form, the CDR3 reads TGTGCCAGCAGTGTGGGACTTTCAACTAATGAAAAACTGTTTTTT.

The V gene is TRBV2, the J gene TRBJ1-1; 7 nucleotides line up with TRBD1. The CDR3 extends over 14 amino acids. Germline V CDR1 and CDR2: SNHLY, FYNNEI. J gave up 3 bases and V 7 bases, and 8 bases lay outside the gene matches. This CDR3 reads CASTVEGGDTEAFF. The CDR3 DNA sequence: TGTGCCAGCACGGTGGAAGGGGGCGACACTGAAGCTTTCTTT. The full variable domain, its missing parts supplied by reference TRBV2 and TRBJ1-1, is EPEVTQTPSHQVTQMGQEVILRCVPISNHLYFYWYRQILGQKVEFLVSFYNNEISEKSEIFDDQFSVERPDGSNFTLKIRSTKLEDSAMYFCASTVEGGDTEAFFGQGTRLTVV.

The chain couples TRBV20-1 to TRBJ2-3, with a weak D call TRBD1 (6 bases). Germline CDR1 DFQATT, CDR2 SNEGSKA (reference sequence). V was cut by 7 bases and J by 1 base, with 6 bases left in between. CDR3 length equals 11 residues. The CDR3 bases are TGCAGTGGACAGGGCACAGATACGCAGTATTTT. It codes for CSGQGTDTQYF.

The chain combines TRBV6-6 with TRBJ1-1; the D is unclear. The CDR3 is made up of 13 amino acids. From germline, CDR1 is MNHNY and CDR2 SVGAGI (reference sequence). Trimming took 1 base from V and 3 from J, leaving 6 bases between them. CDR3 loop: CASSYFRYTEAFF. The CDR3 DNA reads as TGTGCCAGCAGTTACTTCCGATACACTGAAGCTTTCTTT.

The chain has TRBV5-3 and TRBJ1-3; D is ambiguous. TRBV5-3 falls under the ORF class, with uncertain function. This CDR3 is built from 15 residues. With 7 bases removed from V and 0 bases from J, the gap between germline ends came to 14 bases. In DNA form, the CDR3 reads TGTGCCAGAGCCGGGAGGCAGATCTCTGGAAACACCATATATTTT. Translation: CARAGRQISGNTIYF.

CDR3 sequence (DNA): TGCAGCGTTGGTAGGGGGCGCACCGGGGAGCTGTTTTTT. Encoded protein: CSVGRGRTGELFF. The genes are TRBV29-1 and TRBJ2-2, with 7 bases that match TRBD1. The germline V gene has CDR1 SQVTM and CDR2 ANQGSEA. The CDR3 extends over 13 amino acids. V lost 4 bases and J lost 4; bases outside the gene matches: 3.

The rearrangement uses TRBV27 and TRBJ1-5; a possible D gene is TRBD1 (6 bases). The CDR3 is 16 amino acids. CDR1 is MNHEY and CDR2 is SMNVEV in the germline V gene (reference sequence). Trimming stripped 4 bases from V and 9 bases from J, with 22 bases between. The CDR3 sequence: CASSSLTGTAGGPQHF. The CDR3 nucleotides read TGTGCCAGCAGTTCGTTGACAGGAACGGCTGGGGGGCCCCAGCATTTT.

The rearrangement uses TRBV28 and TRBJ1-5; TRBD1 matches at 7 bases. The CDR3 consists of 15 residues. The germline CDR1 and CDR2 sequences are MDHEN and SYDVKM. With 7 bases clipped from V and 3 bases from J, the junction kept 9 bases outside the gene matches. The CDR3: CASTLSRGNNQPQHF. In DNA form, the CDR3 reads TGTGCCAGCACCCTCAGCAGGGGGAACAATCAGCCCCAGCATTTT.

On this clone itself: The same CDR3 arises from other DNA sequences in this sample as well. V is TRBV2 and J is TRBJ2-5, with D hard to call. Germline V lookup: CDR1 SNHLY, CDR2 FYNNEI. V lost 6 bases to trimming and J lost 2 bases, with 4 bases between them. This CDR3 has 11 residues. The CDR3 reads CASSPQETQYF. CDR3 in DNA: TGTGCCAGCAGCCCACAAGAGACCCAGTACTTC.

This chain joins TRBV6-1 and TRBJ2-2, with TRBD2 matching over 7 bases. Germline V lookup: CDR1 MNHNS, CDR2 SASEGT. V was clipped by 2 bases and J by 6 bases; unmatched bases: 3. CDR3 length equals 14 residues. The CDR3, as DNA: TGTGCCAGCAGTGAAAAACGGGGGGCCGGGGAGCTGTTTTTT. Amino acids: CASSEKRGAGELFF.

The genes are TRBV9 and TRBJ2-5; possibly TRBD2 for D (7 bases). The CDR3 runs 14 residues. Germline V CDR1 and CDR2: SGDLS, YYNGEE. The V end lost 6 bases, the J end lost 5 bases, and 17 bases lay between the germline ends. The CDR3 DNA sequence: TGTGCCAGCAATCGGAAGGGGGGAGGGGAGACCCAGTACTTC. This translates into CASNRKGGGETQYF.

Notes on this clone: An end of the junction differs from the germline gene, which may be a read error. The gene calls are TRBV6-1 and TRBJ2-1; D perhaps matches TRBD2 (5 bases). The CDR3 spans 15 residues. CDR1 and CDR2 from the germline V gene are MNHNS and SASEGT. The CDR3 DNA is TGTGCCAGCAGGGAAGCGGCCAGGCCCTACAATGAGCAGTTCTTC. Protein: CASREAARPYNEQFF.

The chain is built from TRBV9 and TRBJ2-7; D is unclear. Germline V gives CDR1 SGDLS, CDR2 YYNGEE. V gave up 0 bases and J gave up 3 bases, with 7 bases separating them. The CDR3 is 13 residues long. The CDR3 region is CASSVDINYEQYF. The CDR3 coding sequence is TGTGCCAGCAGCGTAGACATTAACTACGAGCAGTACTTC.

The chain carries TRBV5-1 and TRBJ2-1, with a possible D match to TRBD2 (6 bases). Between the trimmed V and J ends, which lost 2 bases and 8 bases, there was a span of 8 bases. CDR3 size: 12 residues. Per the germline V gene, CDR1 is SGHRS and CDR2 is YFSETQ. Here the CDR3 reads CASSFQRDEQFF. The CDR3 DNA sequence: TGCGCCAGCAGCTTCCAGCGGGATGAGCAGTTCTTC.

This clone was counted once. V usage is TRBV20-1 and J usage is TRBJ2-2; no clear D gene. Trimming stripped 1 base from V and 6 bases from J, with 3 bases between. Germline lookup yields CDR1 DFQATT and CDR2 SNEGSKA (reference sequence). CDR3 size: 11 residues. CDR3 sequence: CSARVSGELFF. CDR3 coding DNA: TGCAGTGCTAGAGTTTCCGGGGAGCTGTTTTTT.